This TCR beta chain was captured by sequencing in a study of cytomegalovirus exposure and HLA in healthy donors. Overall study: HLA-typed donors were the source of 82 million or so unique TCRs, which an early data release held.

The PCR made use of 60 Vbeta and 13 Jbeta primers. Some clones are missing from TCRdb's copy, which holds only in-frame ones; the method was immunoSEQ multiplex PCR. The profile covers about 160,000 clones, with roughly 88% appearing a single time and 1.2% taken by the ten largest. Findings and limits, study-wide: Specificity for CMV antigens was confirmed in vitro for three of the CMV-associated chains. Upon later analysis, TCR association rates were observed to vary by HLA locus, being highest for DRB1 and lowest for HLA-C.

With respect to this clone: Its antigen is as yet unknown.

From germline, CDR1 is MGHRA and CDR2 YSYEKL. V lost 0 bases and J lost 3; bases outside the gene matches: 10. The CDR3 has 18 residues. The chain is built from TRBV4-1 and TRBJ1-4; 7 positions match TRBD1. The sequence was obtained from a boy under 10 years old in good health and CMV-seronegative. Sequenced input: PBMCs. The CDR3 bases are TGCGCCAGCAGCCAAGATAACGAGGGGGCGTTCGCTAATGAAAAACTGTTTTTT. Translating gives CASSQDNEGAFANEKLFF.